These T cell receptor beta chains were read from a single sample in a study of blood T cell repertoires in COVID-19. The assay was immunoSEQ multiplex PCR, and TCRdb's table has in-frame clones only and misses some. In the table there are approximately 190,000 clones, less than 90% of which are singletons. The specimen was PBMCs or T cells enriched from blood (not recorded which). The receptors were gathered from a woman in her twenties or thirties who had been exposed to COVID-19. Each CDR3 is given with its conserved first and last residue. Fields, in order: clone size, J gene, D gene, V gene, CDR3 protein, CDR3 DNA. D genes are given only for firm matches. Clone size is shown for a subset of rows, as once, few, many or a class of expanded clone.

clone_size: -; j_call: TRBJ1-6; d_call: TRBD1; v_call: TRBV7-8; cdr3_aa: CASSGGQGMSPLHF; cdr3_nt: TGTGCCAGCAGCGGGGGACAGGGTATGTCACCCCTCCACTTT
clone_size: -; j_call: TRBJ2-5; d_call: TRBD2; v_call: TRBV11-2; cdr3_aa: CASSPRSRGDQETQYF; cdr3_nt: TGTGCCAGCAGCCCTCGATCCCGGGGGGACCAAGAGACCCAGTACTTC
clone_size: -; j_call: TRBJ2-2; d_call: -; v_call: TRBV12-3/TRBV12-4; cdr3_aa: CASRTRGTGELFF; cdr3_nt: TGTGCCAGCAGGACCAGGGGAACCGGGGAGCTGTTTTTT
clone_size: few; j_call: TRBJ2-3; d_call: -; v_call: TRBV3-1/TRBV3-2; cdr3_aa: CASRNNSGTAVDTQYF; cdr3_nt: TGTGCCAGCAGGAACAATAGCGGAACCGCGGTAGATACGCAGTATTTT
clone_size: -; j_call: TRBJ2-5; d_call: TRBD2; v_call: TRBV9; cdr3_aa: CASTPAGGARETQYF; cdr3_nt: TGTGCCAGCACCCCAGCCGGGGGGGCTCGAGAGACCCAGTACTTC
clone_size: -; j_call: TRBJ1-4; d_call: -; v_call: TRBV6-2/TRBV6-3; cdr3_aa: CASSYGPELFF; cdr3_nt: TGTGCCAGCAGTTACGGTCCGGAACTGTTTTTT
clone_size: few; j_call: TRBJ1-2; d_call: -; v_call: TRBV5-4; cdr3_aa: CASSLGSNYGYTF; cdr3_nt: TGTGCCAGCAGCTTAGGGAGTAACTATGGCTACACCTTC
clone_size: -; j_call: TRBJ2-6; d_call: -; v_call: TRBV3-1/TRBV3-2; cdr3_aa: CASSQDISGANVLTF; cdr3_nt: TGTGCCAGCAGCCAAGACATCTCTGGGGCCAACGTCCTGACTTTC
clone_size: -; j_call: TRBJ1-2; d_call: -; v_call: TRBV7-9; cdr3_aa: CASSVRGNSVGYTF; cdr3_nt: TGTGCCAGCAGCGTACGGGGGAACTCTGTAGGCTACACCTTC
clone_size: -; j_call: TRBJ2-1; d_call: -; v_call: TRBV30; cdr3_aa: CASTPGVYNEQFF; cdr3_nt: TGTGCCTCGACCCCAGGGGTATACAATGAGCAGTTCTTC
clone_size: -; j_call: TRBJ1-1; d_call: -; v_call: TRBV7-9; cdr3_aa: CAGQSLMNTEAFF; cdr3_nt: TGTGCCGGGCAGAGTCTGATGAACACTGAAGCTTTCTTT
clone_size: -; j_call: TRBJ1-2; d_call: TRBD1; v_call: TRBV2; cdr3_aa: CASSKPSPGQGARGYTF; cdr3_nt: TGTGCCAGCAGTAAACCCTCACCGGGACAGGGGGCGCGAGGCTACACCTTC
clone_size: -; j_call: TRBJ2-3; d_call: TRBD1; v_call: TRBV6-5; cdr3_aa: CASKEGQGLVDTQYF; cdr3_nt: TGTGCCAGCAAGGAGGGACAGGGATTGGTAGATACGCAGTATTTT
clone_size: -; j_call: TRBJ1-1; d_call: -; v_call: TRBV18; cdr3_aa: CASSPPQLVNTEAFF; cdr3_nt: TGTGCCAGCTCACCACCTCAGCTAGTGAACACTGAAGCTTTCTTT
clone_size: -; j_call: TRBJ2-7; d_call: TRBD1; v_call: TRBV19; cdr3_aa: CASSIRGSGGSYEQYF; cdr3_nt: TGTGCCAGTAGTATAAGGGGTTCAGGGGGATCCTACGAGCAGTACTTC
clone_size: -; j_call: TRBJ2-1; d_call: -; v_call: TRBV5-5; cdr3_aa: CASVPTGVFYNEQFF; cdr3_nt: TGTGCCAGCGTCCCCACCGGGGTCTTCTACAATGAGCAGTTCTTC
clone_size: -; j_call: TRBJ1-1; d_call: -; v_call: TRBV12-1; cdr3_aa: CASSFVGRSTEAFF; cdr3_nt: TGTGCCAGCAGCTTTGTGGGGAGGAGCACTGAAGCTTTCTTT
clone_size: -; j_call: TRBJ1-3; d_call: -; v_call: TRBV7-9; cdr3_aa: CASTRPGLNSGNTIYF; cdr3_nt: TGTGCCAGCACCCGCCCAGGGCTGAACTCTGGAAACACCATATATTTT
clone_size: -; j_call: TRBJ2-1; d_call: -; v_call: TRBV7-3; cdr3_aa: CASSLEGGWGLYNEQFF; cdr3_nt: TGTGCCAGCAGCTTAGAAGGGGGTTGGGGCCTATACAATGAGCAGTTCTTC
clone_size: -; j_call: TRBJ1-5; d_call: -; v_call: TRBV3-1/TRBV3-2; cdr3_aa: CASSQDLSPSQPQHF; cdr3_nt: TGTGCCAGCAGCCAAGATCTCTCACCGAGTCAGCCCCAGCATTTT
clone_size: -; j_call: TRBJ1-1; d_call: -; v_call: TRBV4-3; cdr3_aa: CASSQDYTGRPEAFF; cdr3_nt: TGCGCCAGCAGCCAAGATTACACAGGGCGGCCTGAAGCTTTCTTT
clone_size: -; j_call: TRBJ2-1; d_call: -; v_call: TRBV15; cdr3_aa: CATRSVVAGGARWPFF; cdr3_nt: -
clone_size: -; j_call: TRBJ2-2; d_call: -; v_call: TRBV2; cdr3_aa: CASGQVNTGELFF; cdr3_nt: TGTGCCAGCGGTCAGGTTAACACCGGGGAGCTGTTTTTT
clone_size: -; j_call: TRBJ2-7; d_call: TRBD1; v_call: TRBV19; cdr3_aa: CATREDRGRYEQYF; cdr3_nt: TGTGCCACCCGAGAGGACAGGGGGAGGTACGAGCAGTACTTC
clone_size: -; j_call: TRBJ1-1; d_call: TRBD1; v_call: TRBV5-1; cdr3_aa: CASSSSGTGMSTEAFF; cdr3_nt: TGCGCCAGCAGCTCGAGTGGGACAGGGATGTCCACTGAAGCTTTCTTT
clone_size: few; j_call: TRBJ2-3; d_call: -; v_call: TRBV6-1; cdr3_aa: CASSEYRATISDTQYF; cdr3_nt: TGTGCCAGCAGTGAATACAGGGCTACGATCTCAGATACGCAGTATTTT
clone_size: -; j_call: TRBJ1-5; d_call: TRBD1; v_call: TRBV27; cdr3_aa: CASSDRQGANQPQHF; cdr3_nt: TGTGCCAGCAGTGACAGACAGGGGGCGAACCAGCCCCAGCATTTT
clone_size: -; j_call: TRBJ2-1; d_call: -; v_call: TRBV2; cdr3_aa: CASSEGSAPHVEQFF; cdr3_nt: TGTGCCAGCAGTGAGGGTAGCGCCCCACACGTGGAGCAGTTCTTC
clone_size: -; j_call: TRBJ1-2; d_call: -; v_call: TRBV5-4; cdr3_aa: CASSFKGVSNYGYTF; cdr3_nt: TGTGCCAGCAGCTTCAAGGGAGTTTCTAACTATGGCTACACCTTC
clone_size: -; j_call: TRBJ2-7; d_call: TRBD1; v_call: TRBV7-9; cdr3_aa: CASSLAGTGSYEQYF; cdr3_nt: TGTGCCAGCAGCTTAGCCGGGACAGGGTCCTACGAGCAGTACTTC
clone_size: few; j_call: TRBJ1-1; d_call: -; v_call: TRBV2; cdr3_aa: CASRRGNTEAFF; cdr3_nt: TGTGCCAGCAGAAGGGGAAACACTGAAGCTTTCTTT
clone_size: -; j_call: TRBJ2-3; d_call: -; v_call: TRBV30; cdr3_aa: CAWTGVTDTQYF; cdr3_nt: TGTGCCTGGACAGGGGTGACAGATACGCAGTATTTT
clone_size: -; j_call: TRBJ2-5; d_call: -; v_call: TRBV5-6; cdr3_aa: CASSVGGRETQYF; cdr3_nt: TGTGCCAGCAGCGTCGGGGGACGAGAGACCCAGTACTTC
clone_size: once; j_call: TRBJ2-1; d_call: TRBD2; v_call: TRBV7-9; cdr3_aa: CASSQATSGGRQDNEQFF; cdr3_nt: TGTGCCAGCAGCCAAGCTACTAGCGGGGGACGCCAAGACAATGAGCAGTTCTTC
clone_size: few; j_call: TRBJ1-1; d_call: -; v_call: TRBV7-9; cdr3_aa: CASSLALQLKAFF; cdr3_nt: TGTGCCAGCAGCTTAGCACTGCAACTGAAAGCTTTCTTT
clone_size: few; j_call: TRBJ1-5; d_call: -; v_call: TRBV11-2; cdr3_aa: CASSLTGLRQPQHF; cdr3_nt: TGTGCCAGCAGCTTAACAGGTCTTCGTCAGCCCCAGCATTTT
clone_size: -; j_call: TRBJ1-1; d_call: -; v_call: TRBV3-1/TRBV3-2; cdr3_aa: CASSQVERQKNTEAFF; cdr3_nt: TGTGCCAGCAGCCAAGTTGAAAGACAAAAGAACACTGAAGCTTTCTTT
clone_size: -; j_call: TRBJ1-4; d_call: TRBD1; v_call: TRBV19; cdr3_aa: CASSIGGTGSEKLFF; cdr3_nt: TGTGCCAGTAGTATAGGAGGGACAGGGTCTGAAAAACTGTTTTTT
clone_size: -; j_call: TRBJ1-1; d_call: -; v_call: TRBV15; cdr3_aa: CATSRGKAMNTEAFF; cdr3_nt: TGTGCCACCAGCAGAGGTAAAGCTATGAACACTGAAGCTTTCTTT
clone_size: -; j_call: TRBJ1-1; d_call: -; v_call: TRBV7-2; cdr3_aa: CASSFKRATEAFF; cdr3_nt: TGTGCCAGCAGCTTTAAGAGGGCCACTGAAGCTTTCTTT
clone_size: once; j_call: TRBJ1-6; d_call: TRBD1; v_call: TRBV4-1; cdr3_aa: CASSQPTGSNSPLHF; cdr3_nt: TGCGCCAGCAGCCAACCGACAGGGAGTAATTCACCCCTCCACTTT
clone_size: -; j_call: TRBJ2-1; d_call: TRBD2; v_call: TRBV6-2/TRBV6-3; cdr3_aa: CASSPRRLAGGRSYNEQFF; cdr3_nt: TGTGCCAGCAGTCCCCGGCGACTAGCGGGGGGCCGCTCCTACAATGAGCAGTTCTTC
clone_size: -; j_call: TRBJ1-6; d_call: -; v_call: TRBV10-1; cdr3_aa: CASRNSNSPLHF; cdr3_nt: TGCGCCAGCAGGAACAGTAATTCACCCCTCCACTTT
clone_size: -; j_call: TRBJ2-5; d_call: -; v_call: TRBV5-1; cdr3_aa: CASSLALDSKETQYF; cdr3_nt: TGCGCCAGCAGCTTGGCCCTTGACAGCAAAGAGACCCAGTACTTC
clone_size: -; j_call: TRBJ1-1; d_call: -; v_call: TRBV7-2; cdr3_aa: CASSLALSFEAFF; cdr3_nt: TGTGCCAGCAGCTTAGCCCTAAGTTTTGAAGCTTTCTTT
clone_size: -; j_call: TRBJ2-1; d_call: -; v_call: TRBV13; cdr3_aa: CASSPTERGAPFNEQFF; cdr3_nt: TGTGCCAGCAGCCCCACCGAACGGGGGGCGCCCTTTAACGAGCAGTTCTTC
clone_size: -; j_call: TRBJ2-7; d_call: -; v_call: TRBV12-3/TRBV12-4; cdr3_aa: CASSPGTNYEQYF; cdr3_nt: TGTGCCAGCAGTCCCGGGACAAACTACGAGCAGTACTTC
clone_size: -; j_call: TRBJ1-1; d_call: -; v_call: TRBV19; cdr3_aa: CASREGGVNTEAFF; cdr3_nt: TGTGCCAGTAGAGAGGGCGGGGTGAACACTGAAGCTTTCTTT
clone_size: -; j_call: TRBJ2-1; d_call: -; v_call: TRBV3-1/TRBV3-2; cdr3_aa: CASSQPRGFYNEQFF; cdr3_nt: TGTGCCAGCAGCCAACCGCGGGGCTTCTACAATGAGCAGTTCTTC
clone_size: -; j_call: TRBJ1-5; d_call: TRBD1; v_call: TRBV2; cdr3_aa: CASSVGTADQPQHF; cdr3_nt: TGTGCCAGCAGTGTTGGGACAGCCGATCAGCCCCAGCATTTT
clone_size: -; j_call: TRBJ1-2; d_call: -; v_call: TRBV10-2; cdr3_aa: CASSEGHLIDGYTF; cdr3_nt: TGCGCCAGCAGTGAGGGACACCTCATAGATGGCTACACCTTC
clone_size: once; j_call: TRBJ2-1; d_call: -; v_call: TRBV18; cdr3_aa: CASSPDIGARGEQFF; cdr3_nt: TGTGCCAGCTCACCAGATATAGGGGCTCGAGGTGAGCAGTTCTTC